The 14 T cell receptor beta chains below all came from one sample that was sequenced in a study of cytomegalovirus exposure and HLA in healthy donors. The study ran its PCR with 60 Vbeta and 13 Jbeta primers. Produced via immunoSEQ multiplex PCR; TCRdb's table is partial and in-frame only. This table has about 120,000 clones, 83% appearing once. The material sequenced was PBMCs. These receptors came from a woman between 40 and 50 years old in good health and CMV-seropositive.

The chain uses TRBV28 and TRBJ2-7; TRBD2 matches 13 bases. The J segment lost 4 bases and the V segment lost 3 bases, leaving 6 bases of the junction unmatched. Germline V gives CDR1 MDHEN, CDR2 SYDVKM. The CDR3 is made up of 16 amino acids. This CDR3 reads CASSFGLAGEGYEQYF. The CDR3 DNA reads TGTGCCAGCAGTTTCGGACTAGCGGGAGAAGGATACGAGCAGTACTTC.

The chain links TRBV7-2 to TRBJ2-1; D is unresolved. CDR3 length: 16 residues. Per the germline V gene, CDR1 is SGHTA and CDR2 is FQGNSA. The V end lost 6 bases, the J end lost 0 bases, and 15 bases lay between the germline ends. Here the CDR3 DNA reads TGTGCCAGCAGGGGCAACAGATTCGGCTCCTACAATGAGCAGTTCTTC. Its protein product is CASRGNRFGSYNEQFF. Combining the CDR3 with reference TRBV7-2 and TRBJ2-1 gives the whole variable domain GAGVSQSPSNKVTEKGKDVELRCDPISGHTALYWYRQSLGQGLEFLIYFQGNSAPDKSGLPSDRFSAERTGGSVSTLTIQRTQQEDSAVYLCASRGNRFGSYNEQFFGPGTRLTVL.

This clone occurred once. The rearrangement links TRBV7-3 to TRBJ2-2, with 8 bases fitting TRBD2. Germline trimming cut 5 bases from V and 3 bases from J; bases unmatched to any gene: 5. The CDR3 runs 15 residues. Germline loops: CDR1 SGHTA, CDR2 FQGTGA. DNA of the CDR3: TGTGCCAGCAGCCTTTTTAGCGGGGACACCGGGGAGCTGTTTTTT. Translating gives CASSLFSGDTGELFF.

The chain carries TRBV6-5 and TRBJ2-2, with D uncertain. CDR3 length equals 14 residues. CDR1 is MNHEY, CDR2 SVGAGI, per germline. V lost 2 bases and J 1 base, leaving 5 bases between the germline ends. In DNA form, the CDR3 reads TGTGCCAGCAGTTACGGGCTGAACACCGGGGAGCTGTTTTTT. Protein: CASSYGLNTGELFF.

J is TRBJ1-2 and V is TRBV2, with 9 bases that match TRBD1. The J segment lost 6 bases and the V segment lost 4 bases, leaving 6 bases of the junction unmatched. The CDR3 runs to 14 residues. Germline V CDR1 and CDR2: SNHLY, FYNNEI. The CDR3 sequence: CASSGDRELDGYTF. The CDR3 coding sequence is TGTGCCAGCAGTGGGGACAGGGAATTGGATGGCTACACCTTC.

The rearrangement joins TRBV2 to TRBJ2-1; TRBD2 might be the D (6 bases). Germline V gene data show CDR1 as SNHLY and CDR2 as FYNNEI. Trimming took off 7 bases at V and 9 bases at J, with 22 bases between the two ends. The length of the CDR3 is 15 residues. The CDR3 DNA reads as TGTGCCAGCAACTCCGCTAGCGTCTGGAATGGTGAGCAGTTCTTC. This translates into CASNSASVWNGEQFF.

The chain recombines TRBV7-8 with TRBJ2-1; 9 bases agree with TRBD2. Per germline, CDR1 SGHVS and CDR2 FQNEAQ. The V segment lost 5 bases and the J segment 3 bases; nucleotides outside the gene matches: 11. CDR3 length: 17 amino acids. This chain's CDR3 is CASSNGTSLWSYNEQFF. Written as DNA, the CDR3 is TGTGCCAGCAGCAACGGGACTAGCCTTTGGAGCTACAATGAGCAGTTCTTC.

J is TRBJ2-7 and V is TRBV7-2; TRBD2 matches 9 bases. The V segment lost 1 base and the J segment 1 base; nucleotides outside the gene matches: 14. The CDR3 length is 19 residues. Germline V gene data show CDR1 as SGHTA and CDR2 as FQGNSA. CDR3 DNA: TGTGCCAGCAGCTTAGGGCTCGGCGGGAGGGCCGGGTTTTCCTACGAGCAGTACTTC. Its translation: CASSLGLGGRAGFSYEQYF.

J is TRBJ2-3 and V is TRBV11-1; 13 nucleotides agree with TRBD2. Germline-derived CDR1 and CDR2 are SGHAT and FQDESV (reference sequence). The V gene end was trimmed by 4 bases and the J gene end by 7 bases; junction bases not matched to a gene: 8. The length of the CDR3 is 16 residues. The CDR3 DNA follows: TGTGCCAGCAGCTCCAGGACTAGCGGGAGCTGGAATACGCAGTATTTT. This sequence encodes CASSSRTSGSWNTQYF. Variable domain in full (rest from reference TRBV11-1 and TRBJ2-3): EAEVAQSPRYKITEKSQAVAFWCDPISGHATLYWYRQILGQGPELLVQFQDESVVDDSQLPKDRFSAERLKGVDSTLKIQPAELGDSAMYLCASSSRTSGSWNTQYFGPGTRLTVL.

Notes on this clone: At one boundary the junction diverges from the germline segment, which might be a read error. The rearrangement links TRBV7-9 to TRBJ2-2; 8 nucleotides align to TRBD2. Germline-derived CDR1 and CDR2 are SEHNR and FQNEAQ (reference sequence). The CDR3 runs 17 residues. The CDR3 nucleotides are TGTTCCAGCAGCTTGGAGCTTGACGGGAGGGCCGCCGGGGAGCTGTTTTTT. Protein sequence: CSSSLELDGRAAGELFF.

The chain joins TRBV15 to TRBJ2-1; the D gene is possibly TRBD2 (5 bases). This CDR3 has 13 residues. From germline, CDR1 is LNHNV and CDR2 YYDKDF (reference sequence). Trimming removed 5 bases at V and 12 bases at J, with 17 bases between. The CDR3 loop reads CATSGAGEWGQFF. The CDR3 DNA reads as TGTGCCACCAGCGGAGCTGGGGAGTGGGGGCAGTTCTTC. Looking up the rest from reference TRBV15 and TRBJ2-1 gives the full variable domain: DAMVIQNPRYQVTQFGKPVTLSCSQTLNHNVMYWYQQKSSQAPKLLFHYYDKDFNNEADTPDNFQSRRPNTSFCFLDIRSPGLGDTAMYLCATSGAGEWGQFFGPGTRLTVL.

V gene TRBV28 combines with J gene TRBJ2-3; 11 bases line up with TRBD1. Germline CDR1 MDHEN, CDR2 SYDVKM. Unmatched junction bases numbered 7, after V lost 5 bases and J lost 3 bases. The CDR3 contains 16 residues. The CDR3 nucleotides are TGTGCCAGCAGTCCGGGACAGGGGGGTTTAACAGATACGCAGTATTTT. As protein: CASSPGQGGLTDTQYF.

This sequence joins TRBV6-5 and TRBJ2-7; 7 bases agree with TRBD1. The V gene end was trimmed by 2 bases and the J gene end by 0 bases; junction bases not matched to a gene: 1. CDR1 is MNHEY and CDR2 is SVGAGI in the germline V gene. CDR3 length: 14 amino acids. The CDR3 DNA sequence: TGTGCCAGCAGTTACGGGGACAGCTCCTACGAGCAGTACTTC. Amino acids: CASSYGDSSYEQYF.

This clone has just a few counts. The chain couples TRBV6-5 to TRBJ2-2, with D possibly matching TRBD2 (5 bases). Germline CDR1 and CDR2: MNHEY and SVGAGI. CDR3 length: 15 amino acids. Trimming cost V 4 bases and J 1 base, with 10 bases left between them. As DNA, the CDR3 is TGTGCCAGCAGTTCCGGACTCGAGAACACCGGGGAGCTGTTTTTT. This codes for CASSSGLENTGELFF.